The source of this T cell receptor beta chain is a study of T cell repertoires in cytomegalovirus infection. Study-wide context: TCR beta signatures that were public indicated CMV infection and matching HLA type.

General study results and limits: CMV-specific TCR beta clonotypes restricted by HLA-C dominated the ex vivo response. The study identified carriers of CMV plus the relevant HLA from cumulative public TCR beta family frequency.

The V gene end was trimmed by 3 bases and the J gene end by 1 base; junction bases not matched to a gene: 9. The germline CDR1 and CDR2 sequences are MNHEY and SMNVEV (reference sequence). The CDR3 length is 19 residues. Regarding this clonotype: The antigen is undetermined.

TCRdb analysed the reads with MiXCR anew, one entry per CDR3 protein. The sample holds approximately 770,000 distinct CDR3 sequences; approximately 32% are singletons and the top ten take around 12%. This sequence originates from a human donor in good health (CMV status not recorded). Some clones in this sample may be carry-over from other donors' samples. The J gene is TRBJ2-3, the V gene TRBV27; TRBD2 matches at 14 bases. This specimen was cultured CD8+ T cells from PBMCs, taken from culture after CMV antigen stimulation. The CDR3 DNA follows: TGTGCCAGCAGTTTCGTAACGGGACTAGCGGGGGCGGGCACAGATACGCAGTATTTT. Amino acids: CASSFVTGLAGAGTDTQYF.